The T cell receptor beta chain under discussion was sequenced for a study of T cell responses to AZD1222 COVID-19 vaccine. Study summary: Samples with a second dose at about 4 or about 12 weeks were pooled together.

General observations from the study: Only six people who got AZD1222 tested seropositive at baseline.

The repertoire was sequenced with immunoSEQ multiplex PCR; TCRdb's copy has only in-frame clones and lacks some. The data hold about 100,000 clones, with 88% observed a single time. Regarding this clone: Its antigen is currently unknown.

The germline gives CDR1 SGHNT, CDR2 YENEEA. CDR3 length: 14 amino acids. With 3 bases clipped from V and 5 bases from J, the junction kept 6 bases outside the gene matches. The sequence was collected from an adult in good health. Material: peripheral blood, obtained on day 0 of AZD1222 vaccination. The J gene is TRBJ1-1, the V gene TRBV11-3; TRBD1 aligns across 7 bases. The CDR3 protein is CASSLTGIGTEAFF. The CDR3 DNA sequence: TGTGCCAGCAGCTTGACAGGGATTGGGACTGAAGCTTTCTTT. Looking up the rest from reference TRBV11-3 and TRBJ1-1 gives the full variable domain: EAGVVQSPRYKIIEKKQPVAFWCNPISGHNTLYWYLQNLGQGPELLIRYENEEAVDDSQLPKDRFSAERLKGVDSTLKIQPAELGDSAVYLCASSLTGIGTEAFFGQGTRLTVV.